The clone carrying this T cell receptor beta chain has a handful of counts. Its antigen remains unidentified. The CDR3 spans 15 residues. The germline CDR1 and CDR2 sequences are DFQATT and SNEGSKA (reference sequence). With 0 bases removed from V and 4 bases from J, the gap between germline ends came to 15 bases. The team produced cDNA through 5'RACE using 10-nucleotide random UMIs. TCRdb called the 5' RACE reads again in MiXCR, with one record for every CDR3 protein. The data show approximately 26,000 distinct CDR3 sequences, roughly 2.7% seen once. This entry is derived from a study of neurological immune-mediated disorders. Findings and limits, study-wide: HTLV-1-associated myelopathy displayed the greatest TCR clonal expansion, and multiple sclerosis exhibited the smallest, lower than that of healthy controls. The study phylogenetically grouped the repertoires of 18 of 34 multiple sclerosis patients into one related-CDR3 cluster, a possible signature.

The unsorted libraries were produced from 2 million PBMCs held at -80 C. What was sequenced was PBMCs. This receptor was obtained from a woman aged 45-65 years with multiple sclerosis. This sequence joins TRBV20-1 and TRBJ1-2, with unresolved D. CDR3 DNA sequence: TGCAGTGCTAGAGATCCCGGCCAATCGGGCTATGGCTACACCTTC. Translated, it gives CSARDPGQSGYGYTF.